Given below is one TCR beta chain in context. This clonotype was seen a handful of times. Its antigen remains undetermined. Within one base of it there is no much larger clone, and no base qualities were kept. CDR1 and CDR2 (MGHRA, YSYEKL) derive from the germline V gene. Including the terminal cysteine and phenylalanine, the CDR3 comprises 12 residues. Only CDR3 DNA is held: 36 bases, read in frame from base 1. V and J are truncated by 0 bases and 8 bases respectively, leaving an intervening sequence of 5 bases. Sequencer: Illumina NovaSeq 6000. Using 5'RACE with constant-segment primers, TCRalpha and TCRbeta cDNA libraries were constructed, with sample barcodes and unique molecular identifiers added in the process. RNA was extracted from every sample with Trizol reagent. The libraries were amplified in two PCR steps, and the second step added a second sample barcode and Illumina TruSeq adapters. Sequencing of libraries was performed on an Illumina NovaSeq with 2 x 150 bp paired-end reads. From the authors' description of their analysis: Reads were demultiplexed and collapsed into UMI-guided consensus sequences with migec v1.2.7. Using mixcr v2.1.11, the UMI consensuses were aligned to TRA and TRB V and J templates and assembled into clonotypes. A clonotype was counted as expanded or contracted only when both edgeR and NoisET called the clonotype significant, with the noise models trained on biological replicates. For edgeR calls, the thresholds were a false discovery rate-adjusted p below 0.01 and a log2 fold-change of 1. PCA with hierarchical clustering of max-normalized trajectories of the 1000 most abundant clonotypes was used as exploratory dynamics analysis. Separately sequenced CD4+ and CD8+ repertoires were used to assign the CD4 or CD8 phenotype of responding clones. TCRdb itself trimmed the public reads at Q25 with fastp, ran MiXCR and retained productive beta chains. Each record represents a unique CDR3 protein, reported with the most common genes and DNA among its rows. These V and J calls rely on TCRdb rather than the paper's analysis. Present in this sample are about 610,000 distinct CDR3 sequences, roughly a sixth of which were seen just once. The ten largest clones capture around 7.8% of the sample.

Ficoll-Paque density gradient centrifugation was used to isolate PBMCs. This sample is part of a study of T-cell memory formation after mild COVID-19 (dated by TCRdb to about 2021). Turning to the overall study: TCR sequence clusters from the two donors were found to be largely donor specific. In a couple of donors, T-cell clones that expanded and contracted after mild COVID-19 were tracked by sequencing TCRalpha and TCRbeta repertoires over time. The cohort was made up of two young adult volunteers, one female and one male, who were previously healthy.

Study-wide findings and limitations: Some responding clones were detected in pre-infection memory, which suggested that pre-existing cross-reactive memory T cells had joined the SARS-CoV-2 response. From day 15 to 85, contracting clones showed balanced CD4/CD8 phenotypes, whereas a second wave of clones that expanded from day 15 to 37 leaned towards CD4+. Whether the second-wave clones peaking on day 37 were SARS-CoV-2 specific was not confirmed. Contracting CD4+ clones appeared mostly in the CM and EM memory subsets, whereas CD8+ clones were enriched in EMRA. Only two mild cases were covered by the study, and larger cohorts that include severe cases with pre-infection samples were considered necessary.

The rearrangement combines TRBV4-1 with TRBJ2-1; there is no confident call for the D gene. The clonotype originates from an adult woman who had mild COVID-19 (a few samples of this study predate the infection). The sample titles of this study are shuffled in the database, so cell type and time point are left out; the donor was told from shared clones. The source material was PBMCs or a T cell subset sorted from them (not recorded which). The CDR3 reads as follows: CASSQDGDEQFF. The bases are TGCGCCAGCAGCCAAGATGGGGATGAGCAGTTCTTC.